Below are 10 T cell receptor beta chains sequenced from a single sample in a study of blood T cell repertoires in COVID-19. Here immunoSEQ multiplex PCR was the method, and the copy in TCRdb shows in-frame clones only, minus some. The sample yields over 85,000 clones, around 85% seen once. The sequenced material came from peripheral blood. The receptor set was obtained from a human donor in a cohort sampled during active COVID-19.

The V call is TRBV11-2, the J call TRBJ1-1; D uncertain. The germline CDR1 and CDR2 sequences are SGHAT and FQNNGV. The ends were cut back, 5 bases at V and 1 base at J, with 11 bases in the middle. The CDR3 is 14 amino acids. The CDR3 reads CASSPAAGNTEAFF. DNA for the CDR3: TGTGCCAGCAGCCCGGCTGCGGGGAACACTGAAGCTTTCTTT.

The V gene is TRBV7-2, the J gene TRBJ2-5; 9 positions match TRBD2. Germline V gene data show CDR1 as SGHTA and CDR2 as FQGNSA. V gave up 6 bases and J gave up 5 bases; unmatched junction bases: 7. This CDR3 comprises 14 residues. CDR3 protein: CASRLAGRRETQYF. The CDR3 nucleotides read TGTGCCAGCAGGCTAGCGGGGAGGCGGGAGACCCAGTACTTC. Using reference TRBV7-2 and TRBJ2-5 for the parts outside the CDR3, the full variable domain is GAGVSQSPSNKVTEKGKDVELRCDPISGHTALYWYRQSLGQGLEFLIYFQGNSAPDKSGLPSDRFSAERTGGSVSTLTIQRTQQEDSAVYLCASRLAGRRETQYFGPGTRLLVL.

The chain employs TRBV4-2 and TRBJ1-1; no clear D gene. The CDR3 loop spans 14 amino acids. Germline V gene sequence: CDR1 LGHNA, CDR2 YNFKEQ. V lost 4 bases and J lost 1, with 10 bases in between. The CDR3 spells CASSLTTKNTEAFF. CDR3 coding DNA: TGTGCCAGCAGCCTAACTACAAAGAACACTGAAGCTTTCTTT.

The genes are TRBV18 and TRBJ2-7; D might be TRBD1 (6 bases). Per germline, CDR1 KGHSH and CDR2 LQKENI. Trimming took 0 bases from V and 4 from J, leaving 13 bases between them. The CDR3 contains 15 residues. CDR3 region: CASSPPGQQLYEQYF. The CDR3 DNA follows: TGTGCCAGCTCACCACCCGGACAGCAGTTATACGAGCAGTACTTC.

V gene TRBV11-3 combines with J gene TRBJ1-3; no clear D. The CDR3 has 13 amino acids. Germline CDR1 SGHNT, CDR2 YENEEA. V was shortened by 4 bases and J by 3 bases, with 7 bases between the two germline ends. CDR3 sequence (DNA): TGTGCCAGCAGCTCATCATTTGGAAACACCATATATTTT. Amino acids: CASSSSFGNTIYF.

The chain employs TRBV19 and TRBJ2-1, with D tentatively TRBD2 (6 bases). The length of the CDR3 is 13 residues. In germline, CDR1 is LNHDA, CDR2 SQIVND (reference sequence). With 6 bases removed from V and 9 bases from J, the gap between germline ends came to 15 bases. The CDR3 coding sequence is TGTGCCAGTAGAGTCCCAGCCGGGGGTGAGCAGTTCTTC. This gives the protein CASRVPAGGEQFF.

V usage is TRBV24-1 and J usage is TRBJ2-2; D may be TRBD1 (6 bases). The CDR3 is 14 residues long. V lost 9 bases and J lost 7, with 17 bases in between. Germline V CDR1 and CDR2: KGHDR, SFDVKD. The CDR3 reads CATSPLQGIGELFF. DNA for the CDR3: TGTGCCACCTCGCCCTTACAGGGCATCGGGGAGCTGTTTTTT.

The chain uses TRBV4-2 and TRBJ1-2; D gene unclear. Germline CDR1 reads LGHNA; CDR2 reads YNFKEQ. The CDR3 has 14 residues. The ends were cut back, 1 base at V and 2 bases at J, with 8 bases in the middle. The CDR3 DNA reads TGTGCCAGCAGCCAAGTCACAGTCAACTATGGCTACACCTTC. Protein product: CASSQVTVNYGYTF.

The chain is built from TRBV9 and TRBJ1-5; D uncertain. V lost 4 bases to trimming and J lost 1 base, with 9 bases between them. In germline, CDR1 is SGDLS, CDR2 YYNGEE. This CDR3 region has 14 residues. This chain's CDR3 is CASSLSGSNQPQHF. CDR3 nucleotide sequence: TGTGCCAGCAGCTTAAGCGGCAGCAATCAGCCCCAGCATTTT.

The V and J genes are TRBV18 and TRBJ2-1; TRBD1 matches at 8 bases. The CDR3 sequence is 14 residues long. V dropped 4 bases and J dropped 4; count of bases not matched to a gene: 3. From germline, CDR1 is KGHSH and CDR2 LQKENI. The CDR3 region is CASSRDRLYNEQFF. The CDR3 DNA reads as TGTGCCAGCTCACGGGACAGGCTTTACAATGAGCAGTTCTTC. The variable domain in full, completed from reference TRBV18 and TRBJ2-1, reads NAGVMQNPRHLVRRRGQEARLRCSPMKGHSHVYWYRQLPEEGLKFMVYLQKENIIDESGMPKERFSAEFPKEGPSILRIQQVVRGDSAAYFCASSRDRLYNEQFFGPGTRLTVL.